This T cell receptor beta chain stems from a study of siplizumab effects on memory and regulatory T cells. Of note for this clone: Its cognate antigen is unknown.

Broader study findings: Left unconfirmed was the suppressive function of proliferating Tregs from siplizumab cultures. Roughly 80-96% of proliferating clones (CD4+ or CD8+) could not be assigned a naive or memory phenotype.

The CDR3 consists of 13 residues. The V gene end was trimmed by 3 bases and the J gene end by 6 bases; junction bases not matched to a gene: 5. Germline V CDR1 and CDR2: SEHNR, FQNEAQ (reference sequence). The assay covered some 100,000 TCR templates per sample. Method: immunoSEQ multiplex PCR; TCRdb's copy keeps in-frame clones and lacks some. The profile shows some 100,000 clones, 80% to 95% of them singletons. The sequencing sample was made of CD8+ T cells sorted from blood. The gene calls are TRBV7-9 and TRBJ2-7; 7 nucleotides align to TRBD2. This TCR derives from a human donor in good health. The CDR3 DNA reads TGTGCCAGCAGCTTCGCGGGAGTGGTCGAGCAGTACTTC. Its protein product is CASSFAGVVEQYF.